This TCR beta chain came from a study of CD8+CD57+ T cells in acquired aplastic anemia. Study-level background: The sorted CD4+ and CD8+ cells yielded an average roughly 3 ug of DNA.

This clonotype was observed once. Its cognate antigen is unknown. The CDR3 length is 13 residues. The ends were cut back, 8 bases at V and 0 bases at J, with 11 bases in the middle. Germline CDR1 SGHVS, CDR2 FNYEAQ. General study results and limits: Any difference that existed in CD8+ Simpson's diversity between patients and controls was not significant. Patients had roughly 31 CD8+ CDR3 sequences in common with controls (the shared set).

Genomic DNA, serving as template, underwent TCR beta VDJ and CDR3 profiling. MiXCR, applied by TCRdb to the reads, yields one record per CDR3 protein. The sample records 250,000 to 350,000 distinct CDR3 sequences, 50% to 70% being singletons. Material for sequencing was sorted CD4+, CD8+, or CD8+CD57+ T cells (not recorded which) from PBMCs. The receptor was derived from a human donor with severe aplastic anemia or a healthy control (not recorded which). The chain recombines TRBV7-6 with TRBJ2-7; D gene unclear. The DNA for the CDR3 is TGTGCCAGCTATAGGGAAAGCTCCTACGAGCAGTACTTC. Amino acids: CASYRESSYEQYF.